Shown below are 17 T cell receptor beta chains from a single sample sequenced in a study of early T cells in non-severe SARS-CoV-2 infection. TCRdb reprocessed the 5' RACE reads via MiXCR and lists one record per CDR3 protein. The top ten clones hold about 3.5% of a sample with under 95,000 distinct CDR3 sequences, about 12% of them seen once. The sequenced material came from whole blood. These receptors were collected from an adult who was a healthcare worker with PCR-confirmed SARS-CoV-2 infection or an uninfected control (not recorded which).

This clonotype was observed a handful of times. V and J are TRBV9 and TRBJ2-1, with TRBD2 identical over 13 bases. Germline lookup yields CDR1 SGDLS and CDR2 YYNGEE. The CDR3 totals 16 residues. V was clipped by 2 bases and J by 9 bases; unmatched bases: 8. CDR3 sequence: CASSVAGTSGTGEQFF. CDR3 DNA: TGTGCCAGCAGCGTGGCCGGGACTAGCGGGACCGGTGAGCAGTTCTTC.

This clonotype turned up a few times. The rearrangement links TRBV5-4 to TRBJ2-2; tentatively, D is TRBD2 (6 bases). This CDR3 region has 15 residues. Germline lookup yields CDR1 SGHNT and CDR2 YYREEE (reference sequence). Trimming removed 4 bases at V and 1 base at J, with 11 bases between. The CDR3 nucleotides are TGTGCCAGCAGCGCCAGAGCGGGGAACACCGGGGAGCTGTTTTTT. Its protein is CASSARAGNTGELFF.

The chain employs TRBV21-1 and TRBJ2-2. TRBV21-1 is designated a pseudogene. CDR3 length: 15 amino acids. In DNA, the CDR3 is TGTGCCAGCAGCACATTAGCCACAGCCAAAGGGGAGCTGTTTTTT. Its translation is CASSTLATAKGELFF.

In its sample, this clonotype was seen many times. J is TRBJ2-7 and V is TRBV5-6; possibly TRBD1 for D (6 bases). There are 13 residues in the CDR3. CDR1 is SGHDT and CDR2 is YYEEEE in the germline V gene. V was cut by 2 bases and J by 2 bases, with 8 bases left in between. The CDR3 DNA reads as TGTGCCAGCAGCTTAGGGGGTCCCTACGAGCAGTACTTC. Protein sequence: CASSLGGPYEQYF. Based on the CDR3 plus reference TRBV5-6 and TRBJ2-7, the full variable domain is DAGVTQSPTHLIKTRGQQVTLRCSPKSGHDTVSWYQQALGQGPQFIFQYYEEEERQRGNFPDRFSGHQFPNYSSELNVNALLLGDSALYLCASSLGGPYEQYFGPGTRLTVT.

This chain uses TRBV29-1 with TRBJ2-3; 8 nucleotides align to TRBD2. In germline, CDR1 is SQVTM, CDR2 ANQGSEA. The CDR3 sequence is 12 residues long. The CDR3 is CFVGSGREGQYF. For the CDR3, the DNA is TGCTTCGTTGGGAGTGGACGGGAGGGGCAGTATTTT.

This clonotype was observed a few times. This chain links TRBV29-1 with TRBJ1-5; D is unclear. The germline V gene encodes CDR1 SQVTM and CDR2 ANQGSEA. The germline V and J ends were trimmed by 7 bases and 1 base, with 8 bases remaining between them. CDR3 length: 12 residues. In DNA form, the CDR3 reads TGCAGCGCCGGAGGGAGCAATCAGCCCCAGCATTTT. Amino acids: CSAGGSNQPQHF. The whole variable domain, remainder taken from reference TRBV29-1 and TRBJ1-5, is SAVISQKPSRDICQRGTSLTIQCQVDSQVTMMFWYRQQPGQSLTLIATANQGSEATYESGFVIDKFPISRPNLTFSTLTVSNMSPEDSSIYLCSAGGSNQPQHFGDGTRLSIL.

The chain couples TRBV29-1 to TRBJ1-1; D gene ambiguous. This CDR3 comprises 12 residues. Germline-derived CDR1 and CDR2 are SQVTM and ANQGSEA. V shed 7 bases and J shed 2 bases, with 11 bases lying between them. The CDR3 DNA sequence: TGCAGCGCCCAGAACGACAACACTGAAGCTTTCTTT. It codes for CSAQNDNTEAFF.

This clonotype was detected many times. The chain has TRBV20-1 and TRBJ1-1, with a possible D match to TRBD1 (5 bases). This CDR3 spans 14 amino acids. V was clipped by 3 bases and J by 3 bases, with 14 bases between them. CDR1 and CDR2 from the germline V gene are DFQATT and SNEGSKA (reference sequence). The CDR3 nucleotides read TGCAGTGCTAGTCAGGGTGCCGAGTACACTGAAGCTTTCTTT. This codes for CSASQGAEYTEAFF.

This clonotype was observed many times. The V and J genes are TRBV24-1 and TRBJ2-1; either TRBD1 or TRBD2 may supply D (5 bases each). The CDR3 length is 12 residues. V lost 7 bases and J 10 bases, leaving 13 bases between the germline ends. Germline V gene lookup returns CDR1 KGHDR and CDR2 SFDVKD. Here the CDR3 reads CATSQGGLEQFF. For the CDR3, the DNA is TGTGCCACCAGCCAGGGTGGACTCGAGCAGTTCTTC.

This clonotype appeared a few times. The rearrangement uses TRBV7-9 and TRBJ1-1, with D possibly matching TRBD1 (6 bases). The V end lost 6 bases, the J end lost 1 base, and 9 bases lay between the germline ends. Germline loops: CDR1 SEHNR, CDR2 FQNEAQ (reference sequence). This CDR3 region has 13 residues. In nucleotides, the CDR3 is TGTGCCAGCAGTAGACAGGAGAACACTGAAGCTTTCTTT. It specifies CASSRQENTEAFF.

The table lists this clonotype with a few counts. The chain recombines TRBV20-1 with TRBJ2-1; 10 nucleotides agree with TRBD2. The V and J ends lost 1 base and 9 bases, in that order; junction bases with no gene match: 9. This CDR3 has 15 residues. Germline V lookup: CDR1 DFQATT, CDR2 SNEGSKA (reference sequence). CDR3 in amino acids: CSARGGLAEGGEQFF. The CDR3 DNA reads TGCAGTGCTAGAGGCGGACTAGCGGAGGGCGGTGAGCAGTTCTTC.

This clonotype occurred many times. The J gene is TRBJ2-6, the V gene TRBV18; maybe TRBD2 (6 bases). The CDR3 totals 17 residues. Germline assignment: CDR1 KGHSH and CDR2 LQKENI. Between the trimmed V and J ends, which lost 6 bases and 0 bases, there was a span of 15 bases. CDR3 region: CASSRGTGSSGANVLTF. The CDR3 DNA reads TGTGCCAGCTCTCGGGGGACGGGGAGCTCTGGGGCCAACGTCCTGACTTTC.

A note on this clonotype: It may be a read error: a sequence one base away is much more abundant. The chain has TRBV18 and TRBJ2-2; D is unclear. The CDR3 is 15 amino acids. Germline lookup yields CDR1 KGHSH and CDR2 LQKENI. CDR3 sequence reads: CVSSPRVGNTGELFF. The CDR3 DNA reads as TGTGTCAGCTCACCACGTGTTGGGAACACCGGGGAGCTGTTTTTT.

This clonotype showed up just a few times. J is TRBJ2-3 and V is TRBV7-6; 15 bases agree with TRBD2. This CDR3 contains 17 residues. The V and J ends lost 3 bases and 3 bases, in that order; junction bases with no gene match: 4. CDR1 is SGHVS and CDR2 is FNYEAQ in the germline V gene. The CDR3, as DNA: TGTGCCAGCAGCTTGGGACTAGCGGGGGGTGGAACAGATACGCAGTATTTT. The encoded protein is CASSLGLAGGGTDTQYF.

This clonotype was picked up many times. The rearrangement joins TRBV7-3 to TRBJ1-1, with 8 positions matching TRBD1. The CDR3 has 12 amino acids. CDR1 is SGHTA and CDR2 is FQGTGA in the germline V gene. Trimming cost V 6 bases and J 7 bases; bases outside gene matches: 4. The CDR3 region is CASSRDRGEAFF. CDR3 in DNA: TGTGCCAGCAGTCGAGACAGGGGTGAAGCTTTCTTT.

The V and J genes are TRBV28 and TRBJ2-1; TRBD2 might be the D (6 bases). The V gene's germline CDR1 is MDHEN and CDR2 SYDVKM. The CDR3 loop spans 14 amino acids. V was trimmed by 4 bases and J by 5 bases, leaving 12 bases between them. CDR3 bases: TGTGCCAGCAGTTGGGGCGGCGGGAACAATGAGCAGTTCTTC. It is translated as CASSWGGGNNEQFF.

Many counts were recorded for this clonotype. DNA for the CDR3: TGTGCCAGCAGCTTCCTAACTAGCGGCTCCTACAATGAGCAGTTCTTC. Translation: CASSFLTSGSYNEQFF. The chain links TRBV7-6 to TRBJ2-1, with TRBD2 matching over 8 bases. The CDR3 is made up of 16 amino acids. Looked up from germline, CDR1 is SGHVS and CDR2 is FNYEAQ. Trimming took 3 bases from V and 0 from J; bases not matched to a gene: 4.